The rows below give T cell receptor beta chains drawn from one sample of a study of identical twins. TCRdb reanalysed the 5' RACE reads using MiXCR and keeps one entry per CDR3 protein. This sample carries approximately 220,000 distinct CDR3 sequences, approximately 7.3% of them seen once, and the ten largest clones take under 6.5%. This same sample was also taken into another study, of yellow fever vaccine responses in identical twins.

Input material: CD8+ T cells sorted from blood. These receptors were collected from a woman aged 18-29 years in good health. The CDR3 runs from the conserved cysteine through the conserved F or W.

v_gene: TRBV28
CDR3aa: CASSSTGATSPLHF

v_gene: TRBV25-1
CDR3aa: CASSESQGASPGPNQPQHF

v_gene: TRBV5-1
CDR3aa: CASSLRGGVNEQFF

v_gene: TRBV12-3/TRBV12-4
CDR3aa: CASSPRPGLRIADTQYF

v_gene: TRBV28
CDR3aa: CASSFERLTDTQYF

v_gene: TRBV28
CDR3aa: CASIQDPQSNSNQPQHF

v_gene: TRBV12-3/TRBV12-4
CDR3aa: CASSFYGEQFF

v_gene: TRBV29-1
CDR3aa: CSAGQGVTPHEQYF

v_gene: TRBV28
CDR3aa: CASGLSGRSSYEQYF

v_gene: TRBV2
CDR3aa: CASSVARMDEQFF

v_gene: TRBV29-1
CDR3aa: CSVHSGNTIYF

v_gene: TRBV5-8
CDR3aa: CASQPSKRLFADTQYF

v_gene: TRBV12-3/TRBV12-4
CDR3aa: CASRGPEQGSENTEAFF

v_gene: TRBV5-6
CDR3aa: CASSFELLGEAFF

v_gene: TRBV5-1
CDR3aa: CASSLIDASTDTQYF

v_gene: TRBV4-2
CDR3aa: CASSQTSGGGGETQYF

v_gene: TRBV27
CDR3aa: CASRQGVQETQYF

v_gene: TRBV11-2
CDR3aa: CASSSGSRDRGAKNIQYF

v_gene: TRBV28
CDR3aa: CASRSVAPISSGNTIYF

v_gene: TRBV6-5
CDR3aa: CASSYSEGYGYEQYF

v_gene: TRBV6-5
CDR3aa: CASSYALGGKDTQYF

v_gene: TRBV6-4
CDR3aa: CASSGDSMDTQYF